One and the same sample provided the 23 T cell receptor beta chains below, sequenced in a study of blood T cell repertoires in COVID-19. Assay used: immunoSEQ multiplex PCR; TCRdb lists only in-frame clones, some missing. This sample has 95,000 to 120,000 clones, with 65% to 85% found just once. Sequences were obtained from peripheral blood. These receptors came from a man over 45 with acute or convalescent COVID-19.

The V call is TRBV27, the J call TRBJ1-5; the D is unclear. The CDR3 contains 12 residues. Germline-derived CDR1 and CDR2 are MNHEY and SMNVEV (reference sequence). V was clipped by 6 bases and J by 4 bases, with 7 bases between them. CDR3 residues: CASRGRNQPQHF. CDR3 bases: TGTGCCAGCAGGGGCCGGAATCAGCCCCAGCATTTT.

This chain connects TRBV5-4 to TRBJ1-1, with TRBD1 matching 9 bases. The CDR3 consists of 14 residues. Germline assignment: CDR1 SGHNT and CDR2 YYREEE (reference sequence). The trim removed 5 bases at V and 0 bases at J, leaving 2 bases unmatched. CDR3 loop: CASRRTGVNTEAFF. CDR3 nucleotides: TGTGCCAGCAGACGGACAGGGGTGAACACTGAAGCTTTCTTT.

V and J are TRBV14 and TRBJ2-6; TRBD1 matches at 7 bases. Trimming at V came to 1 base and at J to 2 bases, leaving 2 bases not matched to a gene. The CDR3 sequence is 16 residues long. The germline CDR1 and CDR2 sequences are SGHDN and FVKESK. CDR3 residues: CASSQGGGAGANVLTF. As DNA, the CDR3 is TGTGCCAGCAGCCAAGGAGGGGGCGCTGGGGCCAACGTCCTGACTTTC.

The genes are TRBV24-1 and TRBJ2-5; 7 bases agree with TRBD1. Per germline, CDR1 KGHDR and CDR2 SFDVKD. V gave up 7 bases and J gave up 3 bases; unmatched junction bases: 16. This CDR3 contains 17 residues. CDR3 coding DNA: TGTGCCACCAGCACCAACAGGGGTTCGATTGGAGAAGAGACCCAGTACTTC. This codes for CATSTNRGSIGEETQYF.

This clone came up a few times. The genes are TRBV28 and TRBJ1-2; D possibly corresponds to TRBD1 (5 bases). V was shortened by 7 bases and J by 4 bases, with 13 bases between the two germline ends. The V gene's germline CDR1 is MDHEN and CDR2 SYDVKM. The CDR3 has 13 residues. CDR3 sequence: CASNSGGSYGYTF. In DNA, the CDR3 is TGTGCCAGCAATTCCGGGGGGTCCTATGGCTACACCTTC.

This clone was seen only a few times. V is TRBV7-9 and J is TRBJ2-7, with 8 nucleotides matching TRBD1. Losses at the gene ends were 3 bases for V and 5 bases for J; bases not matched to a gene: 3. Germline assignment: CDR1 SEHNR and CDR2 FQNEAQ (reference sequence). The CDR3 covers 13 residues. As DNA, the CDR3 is TGTGCCAGCAGCTTTGACAGGGGCAACGAGCAGTACTTC. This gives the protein CASSFDRGNEQYF.

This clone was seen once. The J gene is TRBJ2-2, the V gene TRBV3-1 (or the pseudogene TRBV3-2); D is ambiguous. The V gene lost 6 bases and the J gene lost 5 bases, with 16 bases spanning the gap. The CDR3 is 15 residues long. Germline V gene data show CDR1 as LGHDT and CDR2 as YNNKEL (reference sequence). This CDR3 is CASSPSGWSTGELFF. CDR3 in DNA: TGTGCCAGCAGTCCTTCTGGGTGGAGTACCGGGGAGCTGTTTTTT.

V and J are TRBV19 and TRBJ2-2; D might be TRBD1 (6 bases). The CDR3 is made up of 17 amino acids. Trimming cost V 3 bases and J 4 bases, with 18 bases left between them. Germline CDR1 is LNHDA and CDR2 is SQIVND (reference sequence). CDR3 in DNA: TGTGCCAGTAGTATTCCAATGCAGGGGCGCGGCACCGGGGAGCTGTTTTTT. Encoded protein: CASSIPMQGRGTGELFF.

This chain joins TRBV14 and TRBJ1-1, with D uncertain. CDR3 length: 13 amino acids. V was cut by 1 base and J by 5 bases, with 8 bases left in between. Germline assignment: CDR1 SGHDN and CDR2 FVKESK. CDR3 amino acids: CASSQVGGTEAFF. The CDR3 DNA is TGTGCCAGCAGCCAAGTCGGAGGAACTGAAGCTTTCTTT. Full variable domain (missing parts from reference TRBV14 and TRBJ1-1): EAGVTQFPSHSVIEKGQTVTLRCDPISGHDNLYWYRRVMGKEIKFLLHFVKESKQDESGMPNNRFLAERTGGTYSTLKVQPAELEDSGVYFCASSQVGGTEAFFGQGTRLTVV.

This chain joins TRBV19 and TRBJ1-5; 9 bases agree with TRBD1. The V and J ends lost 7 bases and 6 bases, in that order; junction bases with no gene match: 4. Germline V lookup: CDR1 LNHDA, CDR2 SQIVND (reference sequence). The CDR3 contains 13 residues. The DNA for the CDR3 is TGTGCCAGTACGGGACAGGGTACTCAGCCCCAGCATTTT. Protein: CASTGQGTQPQHF.

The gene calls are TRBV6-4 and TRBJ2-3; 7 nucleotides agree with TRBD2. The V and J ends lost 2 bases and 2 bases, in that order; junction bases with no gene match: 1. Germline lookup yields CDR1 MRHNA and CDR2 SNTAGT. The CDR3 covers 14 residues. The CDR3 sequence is CASSDGLDTDTQYF. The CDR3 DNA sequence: TGTGCCAGCAGTGACGGACTAGACACAGATACGCAGTATTTT.

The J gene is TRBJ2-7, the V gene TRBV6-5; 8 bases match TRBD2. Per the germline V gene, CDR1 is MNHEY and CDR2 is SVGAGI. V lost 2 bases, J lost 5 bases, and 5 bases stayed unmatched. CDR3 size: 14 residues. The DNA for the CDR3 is TGTGCCAGCAGTTACCCGGGGGGGGAGAACGAGCAGTACGTC. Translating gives CASSYPGGENEQYV.

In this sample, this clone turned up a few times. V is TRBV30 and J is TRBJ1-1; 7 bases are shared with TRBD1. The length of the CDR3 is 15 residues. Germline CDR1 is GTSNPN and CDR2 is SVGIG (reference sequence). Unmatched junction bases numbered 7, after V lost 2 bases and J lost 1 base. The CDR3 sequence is CAWSQQGWGNTEAFF. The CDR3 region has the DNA TGTGCCTGGAGTCAACAGGGGTGGGGGAACACTGAAGCTTTCTTT.

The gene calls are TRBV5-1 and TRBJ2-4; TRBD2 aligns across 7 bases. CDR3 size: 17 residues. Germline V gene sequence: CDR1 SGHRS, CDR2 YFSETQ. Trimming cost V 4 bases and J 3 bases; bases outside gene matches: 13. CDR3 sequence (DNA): TGCGCCAGCAGCCTGGGCGGACTTGGACTAGACAAAAACATTCAGTACTTC. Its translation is CASSLGGLGLDKNIQYF. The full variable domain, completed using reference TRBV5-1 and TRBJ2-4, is KAGVTQTPRYLIKTRGQQVTLSCSPISGHRSVSWYQQTPGQGLQFLFEYFSETQRNKGNFPGRFSGRQFSNSRSEMNVSTLELGDSALYLCASSLGGLGLDKNIQYFGAGTRLSVL.

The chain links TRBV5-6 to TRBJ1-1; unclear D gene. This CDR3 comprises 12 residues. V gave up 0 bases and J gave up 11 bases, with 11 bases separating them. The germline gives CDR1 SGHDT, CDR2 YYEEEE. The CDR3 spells CASSLAGNWAFF. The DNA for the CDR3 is TGTGCCAGCAGCTTGGCAGGAAACTGGGCTTTCTTT. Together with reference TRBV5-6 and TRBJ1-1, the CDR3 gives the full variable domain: DAGVTQSPTHLIKTRGQQVTLRCSPKSGHDTVSWYQQALGQGPQFIFQYYEEEERQRGNFPDRFSGHQFPNYSSELNVNALLLGDSALYLCASSLAGNWAFFGQGTRLTVV.

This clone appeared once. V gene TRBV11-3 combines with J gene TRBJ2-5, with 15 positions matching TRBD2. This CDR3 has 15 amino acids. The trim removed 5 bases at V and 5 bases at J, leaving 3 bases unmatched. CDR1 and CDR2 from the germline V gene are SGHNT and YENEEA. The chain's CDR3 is CASSPGTSGGETQYF. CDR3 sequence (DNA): TGTGCCAGCAGCCCAGGGACTAGCGGGGGGGAGACCCAGTACTTC. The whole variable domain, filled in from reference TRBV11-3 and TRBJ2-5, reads EAGVVQSPRYKIIEKKQPVAFWCNPISGHNTLYWYLQNLGQGPELLIRYENEEAVDDSQLPKDRFSAERLKGVDSTLKIQPAELGDSAVYLCASSPGTSGGETQYFGPGTRLLVL.

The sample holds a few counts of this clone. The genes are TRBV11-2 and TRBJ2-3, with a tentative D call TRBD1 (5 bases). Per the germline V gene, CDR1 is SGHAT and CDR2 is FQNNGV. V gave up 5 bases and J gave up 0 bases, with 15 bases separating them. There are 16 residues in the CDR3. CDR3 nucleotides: TGTGCCAGCAGCACAACAGGATCCCATAGCACAGATACGCAGTATTTT. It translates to CASSTTGSHSTDTQYF.

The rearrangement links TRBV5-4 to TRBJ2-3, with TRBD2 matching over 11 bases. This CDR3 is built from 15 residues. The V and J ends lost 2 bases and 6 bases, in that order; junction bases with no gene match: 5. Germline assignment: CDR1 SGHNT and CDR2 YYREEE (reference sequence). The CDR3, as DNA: TGTGCCAGCAGCTTTGGGACTAGCGGTCCGGATACGCAGTATTTT. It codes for CASSFGTSGPDTQYF.

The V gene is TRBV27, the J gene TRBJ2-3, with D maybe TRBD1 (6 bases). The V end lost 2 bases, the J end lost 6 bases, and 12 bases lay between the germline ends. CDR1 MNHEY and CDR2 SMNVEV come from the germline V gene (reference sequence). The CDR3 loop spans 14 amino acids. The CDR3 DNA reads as TGTGCCAGCAGTTTAAGGGGGTACGAGGATACGCAGTATTTT. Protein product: CASSLRGYEDTQYF.

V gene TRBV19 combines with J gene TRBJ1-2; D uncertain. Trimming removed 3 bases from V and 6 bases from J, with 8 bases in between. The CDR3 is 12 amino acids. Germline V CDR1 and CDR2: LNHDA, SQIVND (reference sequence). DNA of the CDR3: TGTGCCAGTAGTATTGGTTCGGATGGCTACACCTTC. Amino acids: CASSIGSDGYTF.

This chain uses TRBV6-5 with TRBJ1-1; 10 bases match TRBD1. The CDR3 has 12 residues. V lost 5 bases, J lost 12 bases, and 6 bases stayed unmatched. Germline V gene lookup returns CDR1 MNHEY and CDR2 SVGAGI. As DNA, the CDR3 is TGTGCCAGCAGTAGGGACAGGGGTTTGACTTTCTTT. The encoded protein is CASSRDRGLTFF.

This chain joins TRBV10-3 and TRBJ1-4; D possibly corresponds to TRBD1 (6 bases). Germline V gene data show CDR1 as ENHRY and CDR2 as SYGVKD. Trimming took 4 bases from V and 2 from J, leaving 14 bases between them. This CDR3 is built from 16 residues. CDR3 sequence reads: CAISASGTGTNEKLFF. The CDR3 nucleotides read TGTGCCATCAGTGCCTCGGGCACAGGGACTAATGAAAAACTGTTTTTT.

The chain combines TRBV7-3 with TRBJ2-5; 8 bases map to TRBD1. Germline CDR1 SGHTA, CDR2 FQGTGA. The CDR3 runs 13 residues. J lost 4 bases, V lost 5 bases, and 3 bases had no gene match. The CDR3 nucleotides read TGTGCCAGCAGCCTAGGACAGGGAGAGACCCAGTACTTC. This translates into CASSLGQGETQYF. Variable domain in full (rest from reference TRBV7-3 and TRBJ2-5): GAGVSQTPSNKVTEKGKYVELRCDPISGHTALYWYRQSLGQGPEFLIYFQGTGAADDSGLPNDRFFAVRPEGSVSTLKIQRTERGDSAVYLCASSLGQGETQYFGPGTRLLVL.